The rows below give T cell receptor beta chains drawn from one sample of a study of early T cells in non-severe SARS-CoV-2 infection. TCRdb re-called the 5' RACE reads with MiXCR, one entry per CDR3 protein. The sample has about 48,000 distinct CDR3 sequences; roughly 5.5% are singletons. Sequencing input: whole blood. All receptors derive from an adult who was a healthcare worker with PCR-confirmed SARS-CoV-2 infection or an uninfected control (not recorded which). The CDR3 runs from the conserved cysteine through the conserved F or W. Fields, in order: J gene, D gene, clone size, V gene, CDR3 DNA, CDR3 protein. The D gene is left open where the match is weak. The listing skips clone size in some rows; elsewhere it reads once, few, many or a size class.

J gene: TRBJ2-5
D gene: -
clone size: many
V gene: TRBV6-6
CDR3 DNA: TGTGCCAGCATGGGGCAGAACCAAGAGACCCAGTACTTC
CDR3 protein: CASMGQNQETQYF

J gene: TRBJ2-7
D gene: TRBD2
clone size: many
V gene: TRBV13
CDR3 DNA: TGTGCCAGCAGCCTGTCCCGGACTAGCGGGGCCTACGAGCAGTACTTC
CDR3 protein: CASSLSRTSGAYEQYF

J gene: TRBJ2-5
D gene: -
clone size: -
V gene: TRBV10-2
CDR3 DNA: TGCGCCAGCGGGAACAAGTTTGGAGAGACCCAGTACTTC
CDR3 protein: CASGNKFGETQYF

J gene: TRBJ2-2
D gene: -
clone size: few
V gene: TRBV7-9
CDR3 DNA: TGTGCCAGCAGATCTACTTGGGGGACGGGGACTACCGGGGAGCTGTTTTTT
CDR3 protein: CASRSTWGTGTTGELFF

J gene: TRBJ1-5
D gene: TRBD1
clone size: many
V gene: TRBV27
CDR3 DNA: TGTGCCAGCAGTTTCCGTGGGACAGAAATTAATCAGCCCCAGCATTTT
CDR3 protein: CASSFRGTEINQPQHF

J gene: TRBJ2-7
D gene: TRBD2
clone size: few
V gene: TRBV7-8
CDR3 DNA: TGTGCCAGCAGCTTCCCCGCGGGAGAGGGCCGGGGCGAGCAGTACTTC
CDR3 protein: CASSFPAGEGRGEQYF

J gene: TRBJ2-5
D gene: -
clone size: -
V gene: TRBV19
CDR3 DNA: TGTGCCAGTAGTATAGATAGGGCACAAGAGACCCAGTACTTC
CDR3 protein: CASSIDRAQETQYF

J gene: TRBJ2-1
D gene: -
clone size: many
V gene: TRBV19
CDR3 DNA: TGTGCCAGTAGTAGACAGCCGCCATACAATGAGCAGTTCTTC
CDR3 protein: CASSRQPPYNEQFF

J gene: TRBJ2-7
D gene: TRBD2
clone size: -
V gene: TRBV4-1
CDR3 DNA: TGCGCCAGCAGCCAAGGGACTAGCGGGGGCTACGAGCAGTACTTC
CDR3 protein: CASSQGTSGGYEQYF

J gene: TRBJ2-2
D gene: -
clone size: many
V gene: TRBV19
CDR3 DNA: TGTGCCACCGAGTTGAACAGGGCCACCGGGGAGCTGTTTTTT
CDR3 protein: CATELNRATGELFF

J gene: TRBJ2-5
D gene: -
clone size: many
V gene: TRBV7-6
CDR3 DNA: TGTGCCAGCAGCTTAGTGCGTCCCGGACAGTTAAGTACCCAAGAGACCCAGTACTTC
CDR3 protein: CASSLVRPGQLSTQETQYF

J gene: TRBJ1-2
D gene: -
clone size: many
V gene: TRBV29-1
CDR3 DNA: TGCAGCGTTGAAGATTCTTACGAGCTCTTC
CDR3 protein: CSVEDSYELF

J gene: TRBJ2-3
D gene: TRBD2
clone size: few
V gene: TRBV30
CDR3 DNA: TGTGCCTGGAGTATGCGGGGGGATACGCAGTATTTT
CDR3 protein: CAWSMRGDTQYF

J gene: TRBJ2-1
D gene: -
clone size: many
V gene: TRBV4-1
CDR3 DNA: TGCGCCAGCAGCAAAGAAGGTTTAACTGCGAGCTCCTACAATGAGCAGTTCTTC
CDR3 protein: CASSKEGLTASSYNEQFF

J gene: TRBJ2-7
D gene: -
clone size: -
V gene: TRBV20-1
CDR3 DNA: TGCAGTGCTAGAGGGGTTGGTAAAGGGCTGGGCGAGCAGTACTTC
CDR3 protein: CSARGVGKGLGEQYF

J gene: TRBJ2-1
D gene: TRBD1
clone size: many
V gene: TRBV7-2
CDR3 DNA: TGTGCCAGCAGCTCTCCCGGGACAGGGGGCGGGTTCAGCTCCTACAATGAGCAGTTCTTC
CDR3 protein: CASSSPGTGGGFSSYNEQFF

J gene: TRBJ1-4
D gene: -
clone size: many
V gene: TRBV7-9
CDR3 DNA: TGTGCCAGCAGGGGGCGGCGCATTGATGAAAAACTGTTTTTT
CDR3 protein: CASRGRRIDEKLFF

J gene: TRBJ1-6
D gene: -
clone size: many
V gene: TRBV6-2/TRBV6-3
CDR3 DNA: TGTGCCAGCAGAAGTAGAGACAGTCAAAATTCACCCCTCCACTTT
CDR3 protein: CASRSRDSQNSPLHF

J gene: TRBJ2-6
D gene: -
clone size: many
V gene: TRBV7-8
CDR3 DNA: TGTGCCAGCGAAAGAATACACAGGGTTGGGGCCAACGTCCTGACTTTC
CDR3 protein: CASERIHRVGANVLTF

J gene: TRBJ2-7
D gene: TRBD1
clone size: -
V gene: TRBV28
CDR3 DNA: TGTGCCAGCAGTCCGGCCGGGACAGGTTCCTACGAGCAGTACTTC
CDR3 protein: CASSPAGTGSYEQYF

J gene: TRBJ2-3
D gene: TRBD1
clone size: many
V gene: TRBV11-2
CDR3 DNA: TGTGCCAGCAGCTTACGAGGGGGCGCTTCCGATACGCAGTATTTT
CDR3 protein: CASSLRGGASDTQYF

J gene: TRBJ1-5
D gene: -
clone size: many
V gene: TRBV5-1
CDR3 DNA: TGCGCCAGCAGGTTGGACGAAGCACAGCCCCAGCATTTT
CDR3 protein: CASRLDEAQPQHF

J gene: TRBJ1-1
D gene: -
clone size: many
V gene: TRBV6-2/TRBV6-3
CDR3 DNA: TGTGCCAGCAGAGATCCAGGGGCGAACACTGAAGCTTTCTTT
CDR3 protein: CASRDPGANTEAFF

J gene: TRBJ1-2
D gene: TRBD1
clone size: many
V gene: TRBV4-1
CDR3 DNA: TGCGCCAGCAGCCATCCCGAGGGACAGGGTTGGGATGGCTACACCTTC
CDR3 protein: CASSHPEGQGWDGYTF

J gene: TRBJ2-3
D gene: -
clone size: once
V gene: TRBV10-2
CDR3 DNA: TGCGCCAGCGGCCTTCAAGCTAACTCAGATACGCAGTATTTT
CDR3 protein: CASGLQANSDTQYF

J gene: TRBJ1-5
D gene: -
clone size: many
V gene: TRBV27
CDR3 DNA: TGTGCCAGCAGTTCCTGGACAGCCCGCTTAACCAATCAGCCCCAGCATTTT
CDR3 protein: CASSSWTARLTNQPQHF

J gene: TRBJ2-7
D gene: -
clone size: -
V gene: TRBV7-2
CDR3 DNA: TGTGCCAGCAGCTTAGCGGCCCCCTACGAGCAGTACTTC
CDR3 protein: CASSLAAPYEQYF

J gene: TRBJ2-1
D gene: TRBD1
clone size: many
V gene: TRBV3-1
CDR3 DNA: TGTGCCAGCAGTGGCACAGGGGCCGTCTACAATGAGCAGTTCTTC
CDR3 protein: CASSGTGAVYNEQFF

J gene: TRBJ1-5
D gene: -
clone size: many
V gene: TRBV7-6
CDR3 DNA: TGTGCCAGCAGCCAGGGGAGGGCTCAGCCCCAGCATTTT
CDR3 protein: CASSQGRAQPQHF

J gene: TRBJ2-1
D gene: -
clone size: many
V gene: TRBV20-1
CDR3 DNA: TGCAGTGCACCCACATTTGACTCCGATTCCTACAATGAGCAGTTCTTC
CDR3 protein: CSAPTFDSDSYNEQFF

J gene: TRBJ2-3
D gene: -
clone size: few
V gene: TRBV10-2
CDR3 DNA: TGCGCCAGCACGGGACTTCCCGTGGGGGATACGCAGTATTTT
CDR3 protein: CASTGLPVGDTQYF

J gene: TRBJ2-4
D gene: -
clone size: -
V gene: TRBV29-1
CDR3 DNA: TGCAGCGTTGAAAGGGCAGGGGATATACCAAAAAACATTCAGTACTTC
CDR3 protein: CSVERAGDIPKNIQYF

J gene: TRBJ2-6
D gene: -
clone size: many
V gene: TRBV7-2
CDR3 DNA: TGTGCCAGCAGCTCCAGGGCAACGGGGGCCAACGTCCTGACTTTC
CDR3 protein: CASSSRATGANVLTF

J gene: TRBJ1-6
D gene: TRBD1
clone size: few
V gene: TRBV7-9
CDR3 DNA: TGTGCCAGCAGCCTCGAAGGGACAGGGGGGAAGACCCTCCACTTT
CDR3 protein: CASSLEGTGGKTLHF

J gene: TRBJ1-6
D gene: TRBD1
clone size: few
V gene: TRBV2
CDR3 DNA: TGTGCCAGCAGTGAGCGCAGGGGGCAAAACAGGTCACCCCTCCACTTT
CDR3 protein: CASSERRGQNRSPLHF

J gene: TRBJ2-3
D gene: TRBD2
clone size: many
V gene: TRBV13
CDR3 DNA: TGTGCCAGCAGCGCCCAGGGACTAGCGGACCTCACAGATACGCAGTATTTT
CDR3 protein: CASSAQGLADLTDTQYF

J gene: TRBJ2-3
D gene: -
clone size: many
V gene: TRBV6-6
CDR3 DNA: TGTGCCAGCAGTTATAGGGCATCTCCTAGCACAGATACGCAGTATTTT
CDR3 protein: CASSYRASPSTDTQYF

J gene: TRBJ2-7
D gene: TRBD2
clone size: -
V gene: TRBV15
CDR3 DNA: TGTGCCACCAGCAGAGATCGATGGGGAGGGGAGCAGTACTTC
CDR3 protein: CATSRDRWGGEQYF

J gene: TRBJ1-5
D gene: TRBD1
clone size: many
V gene: TRBV20-1
CDR3 DNA: TGCAGTGCTAGAGATCTCCAGGGGGCAAGCAATCAGCCCCAGCATTTT
CDR3 protein: CSARDLQGASNQPQHF

J gene: TRBJ2-3
D gene: -
clone size: many
V gene: TRBV6-6
CDR3 DNA: TGTGCCAGCAGTTACGCCGCTAGCGCGGCAGATACGCAGTATTTT
CDR3 protein: CASSYAASAADTQYF

J gene: TRBJ2-1
D gene: TRBD2
clone size: many
V gene: TRBV6-4
CDR3 DNA: TGTGCCAGCAGTGGGACTAGCGGGGGGGATGAGCAGTTCTTC
CDR3 protein: CASSGTSGGDEQFF

J gene: TRBJ1-1
D gene: -
clone size: -
V gene: TRBV18
CDR3 DNA: TGTGCCAGCTCACCCGGCAGAGGCGCGGGCACTGAAGCTTTCTTT
CDR3 protein: CASSPGRGAGTEAFF

J gene: TRBJ2-2
D gene: TRBD2
clone size: many
V gene: TRBV6-2/TRBV6-3
CDR3 DNA: TGTGCCAGCGGGAGAACGGGACTAGTGTCCACCGGGGAGCTGTTTTTT
CDR3 protein: CASGRTGLVSTGELFF

J gene: TRBJ2-3
D gene: TRBD2
clone size: few
V gene: TRBV11-3
CDR3 DNA: TGTGCCAGCAGCTTGGGACTAGCGGTTACAGATACGCAGTATTTT
CDR3 protein: CASSLGLAVTDTQYF

J gene: TRBJ2-7
D gene: -
clone size: few
V gene: TRBV30
CDR3 DNA: TGTGCCTGGAGTGTAGGGGGGCTCCGCGAGCAGTACTTC
CDR3 protein: CAWSVGGLREQYF

J gene: TRBJ2-7
D gene: TRBD2
clone size: many
V gene: TRBV3-1
CDR3 DNA: TGTGCCAGCAGCCAAGACCGAGGACTAGCGGGAGTCTACGAGCAGTACTTC
CDR3 protein: CASSQDRGLAGVYEQYF